This T cell receptor (beta chain) appears in the sequencing data of a study of immune evolution from preneoplasia to lung adenocarcinoma. Study overall: HLA loss of heterozygosity: over 5.5% AIS, under 19% MIA, about 31% ADC, none AAH.

Study outcomes and limitations: Later-stage lesions seemingly showed higher T cell density and diversity than normal lung. Normal lung had the highest top T cell clone frequencies.

Concerning this clone: Its antigen remains unidentified.

Clones were sequenced by immunoSEQ multiplex PCR, and TCRdb holds only the in-frame ones, with some missing. The sample has 4,400 or so clones; roughly 82% are singletons. CDR3 length equals 15 residues. Trimming removed 6 bases from V and 2 bases from J, with 17 bases in between. The V call is TRBV23-1, the J call TRBJ2-7, with a possible D match to TRBD2 (6 bases). TRBV23-1 falls under the ORF class, with uncertain function. The sequencing sample was made of FFPE lung adenocarcinoma in situ tissue. The sequence came from a person between 70 and 80 years old with lung adenocarcinoma. The DNA for the CDR3 is TGCGCCAGCAGGCCGGGACTCCTACCAACCTACGAGCAGTACTTC. This translates into CASRPGLLPTYEQYF.